This TCR beta chain was identified during a study of blood T cells in healthy people across ages. Study-level findings and limits: Among T cells, TCR beta diversity per million cells dropped roughly linearly as age rose.

On this clonotype itself: What it binds is unknown.

The use of a sample-barcoded 5' primer and a J-beta primer mix characterized a second PCR of 7 to 11 cycles. A template-switch adaptor with 12 random nucleotides tagged each cDNA molecule. From the 5' RACE reads, TCRdb called clonotypes with MiXCR, one entry per CDR3 protein. Of about 930,000 distinct CDR3 sequences in the sample, 29% were seen once. RNA extraction gave at least 5.5 micrograms of total RNA per sample. Trimming took 0 bases from V and 1 from J, leaving 12 bases between them. The CDR3 length is 15 residues. Per germline, CDR1 DFQATT and CDR2 SNEGSKA (reference sequence). The sample was also linked to a second study, of T cells of mothers and their children. As reported in that work: A few healthy Caucasian mothers, along with their six children, were the donors.

This sequence joins TRBV20-1 and TRBJ1-1; tentative D call: TRBD1 (6 bases). This TCR was recovered from a woman aged 35 to 49 in good health. The specimen sequenced was blood. Here the CDR3 reads CSARDSKGGNTEAFF. DNA of the CDR3: TGCAGTGCTAGAGATTCGAAAGGGGGGAACACTGAAGCTTTCTTT.